These T cell receptor beta chains were read from a single sample in a study of vaccination and CD4 T cells after COVID-19. Antigen specificity for these receptors is unknown. One entry per CDR3 protein results from TCRdb running MiXCR on the PCR reads. The table includes around 26,000 distinct CDR3 sequences, about 41% detected once. Sequencing used CD4+ T cells from blood, cultured in vitro. The origin of the receptors is a human donor who had recovered from COVID-19. CDR3s include the opening cysteine and the closing phenylalanine or tryptophan. The D gene is left open where the match is weak. Clone size is not always given. Where it is, it says once, few, many or a class for expanded clones.

.	TRBV24-1	TRBJ2-2	.	CATSRVLAGELFF	TGTGCCACCAGTCGTGTATTAGCCGGGGAGCTGTTTTTT
.	TRBV5-6	TRBJ2-2	.	CASSLGAWGANTGELFF	TGTGCCAGCAGCCTTGGAGCTTGGGGGGCAAACACCGGGGAGCTGTTTTTT
.	TRBV28	TRBJ2-7	TRBD2	CASRTSGSRYEQYF	TGTGCCAGCAGGACTAGCGGGAGTAGGTACGAGCAGTACTTC
.	TRBV20-1	TRBJ2-1	.	CSAPRDNEQFF	TGCAGTGCTCCCAGAGACAATGAGCAGTTCTTC
.	TRBV12-1	TRBJ2-2	.	CASSLRDGPQGTGELFF	TGTGCCAGCAGCTTGAGAGATGGACCCCAGGGCACCGGGGAGCTGTTTTTT
.	TRBV5-1	TRBJ2-2	.	CASSLGLLGTGELFF	TGCGCCAGCAGCTTGGGGTTGTTAGGTACCGGGGAGCTGTTTTTT
few	TRBV10-3	TRBJ2-2	TRBD2	CAISDPTSLNTGELFF	TGTGCCATCAGTGATCCGACTAGCCTGAACACCGGGGAGCTGTTTTTT
.	TRBV15	TRBJ2-7	.	CATSRQGYEQYF	TGTGCCACCAGCAGGCAGGGCTACGAGCAGTACTTC
.	TRBV19	TRBJ2-7	TRBD1	CASSIAGTGPYEQYF	TGTGCCAGTAGTATAGCCGGGACAGGACCCTACGAGCAGTACTTC
.	TRBV4-3	TRBJ1-5	.	CASSQAVRVNQPQHF	TGCGCCAGCAGCCAAGCGGTACGGGTCAATCAGCCCCAGCATTTT
.	TRBV21-1	TRBJ2-7	.	CASSKLRTGVFYEQYF	TGTGCCAGCAGCAAATTGCGGACAGGGGTCTTCTACGAGCAGTACTTC
few	TRBV2	TRBJ1-1	TRBD1	CASTRFRGAFF	TGTGCCAGCACCCGCTTCAGGGGGGCTTTCTTT
.	TRBV7-9	TRBJ1-1	.	CASSPQMVNTEAFF	TGTGCCAGCAGCCCGCAGATGGTGAACACTGAAGCTTTCTTT
medium-sized	TRBV6-1	TRBJ1-5	.	CASRADSNQPQHF	TGTGCCAGCAGGGCGGATAGCAATCAGCCCCAGCATTTT
.	TRBV28	TRBJ1-3	.	CASSLLQGNTIYF	TGTGCCAGCAGTTTACTTCAGGGAAACACCATATATTTT
few	TRBV20-1	TRBJ1-4	TRBD1	CSAREQGRREKLFF	TGCAGTGCTAGAGAACAGGGGAGAAGAGAAAAACTGTTTTTT
once	TRBV6-5	TRBJ1-3	.	CASSYSPGNTIYF	TGTGCCAGCAGTTACTCGCCAGGGAACACCATATATTTT
.	TRBV14	TRBJ1-1	.	CASSQVRFAEAFF	TGTGCCAGCAGCCAAGTGCGGTTTGCTGAAGCTTTCTTT
.	TRBV4-1	TRBJ2-3	TRBD2	CASSQDLTSGRTDTQYF	TGCGCCAGCAGCCAAGACTTGACTAGCGGTCGCACAGATACGCAGTATTTT
.	TRBV6-2/TRBV6-3	TRBJ2-6	TRBD1	CASRTDRGSGANVLAF	TGTGCCAGCAGAACGGACAGGGGCTCTGGGGCCAACGTCCTGGCTTTC
.	TRBV6-1	TRBJ2-5	TRBD2	CASSTSGSGETQYF	TGTGCCAGCAGTACTAGCGGGAGTGGGGAGACCCAGTACTTC
.	TRBV20-1	TRBJ1-6	.	CSARDTTGDNSPLHF	TGCAGTGCTAGAGACACGACCGGGGATAATTCACCCCTCCACTTT
few	TRBV7-3	TRBJ2-1	.	CASSTERNNEQFF	TGTGCCAGCAGCACAGAGCGGAACAATGAGCAGTTCTTC
few	TRBV6-1	TRBJ2-7	TRBD1	CASRYTGGAEQYF	TGTGCCAGCAGGTATACAGGGGGCGCCGAGCAGTACTTC
.	TRBV5-4	TRBJ2-3	.	CASSLGQGADTQYF	TGTGCCAGCAGCTTGGGGCAGGGCGCAGATACGCAGTATTTT
.	TRBV10-1	TRBJ2-1	.	CASSDFRFRDNEQFF	TGCGCCAGCAGTGATTTCAGGTTTAGGGACAATGAGCAGTTCTTC
.	TRBV20-1	TRBJ2-7	.	CSARPQLYEQYF	TGCAGTGCTAGGCCCCAGCTCTACGAGCAGTACTTC
.	TRBV7-2	TRBJ1-2	TRBD1	CASSRDRVSYTF	TGTGCCAGCAGCAGGGACAGGGTGAGCTACACCTTC
.	TRBV7-2	TRBJ2-3	TRBD2	CASSLDAGLAGGRSDTQYF	TGTGCCTCCTCCTTAGACGCGGGTCTAGCGGGAGGCCGCTCAGATACGCAGTATTTT
few	TRBV29-1	TRBJ2-3	TRBD1	CSVGQGGILSTDTQYF	TGCAGCGTTGGACAGGGGGGGATTCTCAGCACAGATACGCAGTATTTT
few	TRBV19	TRBJ2-1	TRBD2	CASRRGLAGGLGDEQFF	TGTGCCAGTAGGAGGGGACTAGCGGGGGGGCTGGGAGATGAGCAGTTCTTC